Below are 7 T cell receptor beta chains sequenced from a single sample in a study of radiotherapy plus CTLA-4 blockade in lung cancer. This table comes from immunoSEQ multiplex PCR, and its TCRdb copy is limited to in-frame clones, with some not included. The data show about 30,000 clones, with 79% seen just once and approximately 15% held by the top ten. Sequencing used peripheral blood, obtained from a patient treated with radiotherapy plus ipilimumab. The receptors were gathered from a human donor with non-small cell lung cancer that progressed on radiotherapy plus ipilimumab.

CDR3 loop: CASSGVLRGLTYEQYF. Written as DNA, the CDR3 is TGTGCCAGCTCTGGTGTATTAAGGGGGCTAACCTACGAGCAGTACTTC. The V gene is TRBV27, the J gene TRBJ2-7; 7 bases fit TRBD1. The V segment lost 8 bases and the J segment 2 bases; nucleotides outside the gene matches: 15. The CDR3 is 16 residues long. CDR1 is MNHEY and CDR2 is SMNVEV in the germline V gene (reference sequence).

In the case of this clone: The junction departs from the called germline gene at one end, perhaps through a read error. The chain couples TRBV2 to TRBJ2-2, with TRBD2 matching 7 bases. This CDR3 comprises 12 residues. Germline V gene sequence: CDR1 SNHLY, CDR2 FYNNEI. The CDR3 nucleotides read TGTGCCAGCAGACCCGACAGCGGGAAGCTGTTTTTT. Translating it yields CASRPDSGKLFF. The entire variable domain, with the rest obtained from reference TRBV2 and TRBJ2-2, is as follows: EPEVTQTPSHQVTQMGQEVILRCVPISNHLYFYWYRQILGQKVEFLVSFYNNEISEKSEIFDDQFSVERPDGSNFTLKIRSTKLEDSAMYFCASRPDSGKLFFGEGSRLTVL.

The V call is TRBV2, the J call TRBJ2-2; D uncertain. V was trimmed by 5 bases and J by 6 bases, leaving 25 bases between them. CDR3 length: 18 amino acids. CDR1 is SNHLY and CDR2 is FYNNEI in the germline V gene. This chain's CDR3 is CASSPSSSERQAAGELFF. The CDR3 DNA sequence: TGTGCCAGCAGTCCATCCAGCAGTGAACGCCAGGCGGCCGGGGAGCTGTTTTTT.

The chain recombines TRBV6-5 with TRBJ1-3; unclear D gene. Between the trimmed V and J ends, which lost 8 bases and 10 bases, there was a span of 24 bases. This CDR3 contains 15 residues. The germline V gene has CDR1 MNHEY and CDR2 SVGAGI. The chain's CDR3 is CASCASPSSPTTIYF. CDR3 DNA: TGTGCCAGCTGCGCCAGTCCATCTTCCCCCACAACCATATATTTT.

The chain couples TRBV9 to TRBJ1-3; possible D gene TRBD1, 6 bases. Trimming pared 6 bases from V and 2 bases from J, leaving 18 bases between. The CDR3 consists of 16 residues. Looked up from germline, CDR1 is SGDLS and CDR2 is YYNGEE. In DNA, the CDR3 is TGTGCCAGCACCCCTGGAGGGGGAATGGCTGGAAACACCATATATTTT. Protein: CASTPGGGMAGNTIYF.

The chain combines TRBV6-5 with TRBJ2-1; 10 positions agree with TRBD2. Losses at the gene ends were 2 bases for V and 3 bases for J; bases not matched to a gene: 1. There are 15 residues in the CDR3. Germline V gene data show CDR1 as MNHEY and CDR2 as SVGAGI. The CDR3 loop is CASSYRLAGYNEQFF. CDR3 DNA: TGTGCCAGCAGTTACAGACTAGCGGGCTACAATGAGCAGTTCTTC.

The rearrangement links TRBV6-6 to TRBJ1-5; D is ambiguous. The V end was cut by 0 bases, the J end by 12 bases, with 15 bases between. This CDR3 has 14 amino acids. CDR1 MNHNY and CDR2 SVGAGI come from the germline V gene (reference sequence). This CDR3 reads CASSYSGGGDLQHF. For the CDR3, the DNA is TGTGCCAGCAGTTACTCGGGCGGCGGGGATCTCCAGCATTTT.